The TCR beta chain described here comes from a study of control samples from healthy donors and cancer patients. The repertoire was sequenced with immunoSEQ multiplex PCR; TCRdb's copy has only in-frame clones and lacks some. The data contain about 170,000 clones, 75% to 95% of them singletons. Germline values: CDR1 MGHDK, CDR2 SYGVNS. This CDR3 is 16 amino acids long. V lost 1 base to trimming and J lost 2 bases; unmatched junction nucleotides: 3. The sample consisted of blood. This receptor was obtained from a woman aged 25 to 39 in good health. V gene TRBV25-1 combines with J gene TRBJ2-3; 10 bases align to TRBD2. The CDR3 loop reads CASSESSGGHTDTQYF. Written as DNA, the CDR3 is TGTGCCAGCAGTGAATCTAGCGGGGGCCACACAGATACGCAGTATTTT.